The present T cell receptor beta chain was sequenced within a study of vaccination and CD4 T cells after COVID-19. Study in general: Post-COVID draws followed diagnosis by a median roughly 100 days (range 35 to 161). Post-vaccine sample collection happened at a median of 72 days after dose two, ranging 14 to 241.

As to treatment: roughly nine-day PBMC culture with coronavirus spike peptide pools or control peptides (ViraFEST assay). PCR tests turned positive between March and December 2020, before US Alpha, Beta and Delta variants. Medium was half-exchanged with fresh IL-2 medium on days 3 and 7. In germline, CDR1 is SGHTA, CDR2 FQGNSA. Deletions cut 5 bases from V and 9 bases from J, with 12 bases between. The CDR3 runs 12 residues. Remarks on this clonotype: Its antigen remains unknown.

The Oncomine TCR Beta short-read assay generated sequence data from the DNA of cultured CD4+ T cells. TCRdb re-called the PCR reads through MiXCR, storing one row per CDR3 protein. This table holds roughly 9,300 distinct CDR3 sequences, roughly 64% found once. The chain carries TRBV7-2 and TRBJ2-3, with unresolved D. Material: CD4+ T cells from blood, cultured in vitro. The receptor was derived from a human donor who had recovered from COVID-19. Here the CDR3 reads CASSARLKTQYF. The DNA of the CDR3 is TGTGCCAGCAGCGCCCGATTAAAAACGCAGTATTTT.